One and the same sample provided the 19 T cell receptor beta chains below, sequenced in a study of somatic mutations in cytotoxic T cells in rheumatoid arthritis. Clones were read by immunoSEQ multiplex PCR, and TCRdb kept only the in-frame ones, dropping some. The profile shows around 9,700 clones, over 60% of them singletons. Source material: CD8+ T cells sorted from blood. The source of these receptors is an adult with rheumatoid arthritis.

This chain links TRBV30 with TRBJ1-2; TRBD1 is a possible D gene (5 bases). Germline V gene sequence: CDR1 GTSNPN, CDR2 SVGIG (reference sequence). The CDR3 covers 12 residues. V lost 2 bases, J lost 7 bases, and 11 bases lay in between. DNA for the CDR3: TGTGCCTGGAGTCACCGGGGCCTTGGCTACACCTTC. It yields the protein CAWSHRGLGYTF.

A few counts support this clone. The chain employs TRBV6-1 and TRBJ2-1, with D tentatively TRBD2 (6 bases). The CDR3 totals 15 residues. Germline CDR1 is MNHNS and CDR2 is SASEGT. V was shortened by 10 bases and J by 8 bases, with 24 bases between the two germline ends. CDR3 loop: CAITRPSVRLHEQFF. The CDR3, as DNA: TGTGCCATAACACGACCTAGCGTAAGATTGCATGAGCAGTTCTTC.

The rearrangement uses TRBV6-4 and TRBJ2-1; 9 bases map to TRBD1. Germline lookup yields CDR1 MRHNA and CDR2 SNTAGT. The CDR3 spans 13 residues. With V trimmed by 8 bases and J by 14 bases, 13 bases remained unmatched. Written as DNA, the CDR3 is TGTGCCAGCCCTGGGACAGGGAGTCCTAGCAAGTTCTTC. It codes for CASPGTGSPSKFF.

This clone is large by share. V and J are TRBV13 and TRBJ1-1; D unclear. The CDR3 is made up of 16 amino acids. Germline V lookup: CDR1 PRHDT, CDR2 FYEKMQ (reference sequence). Trimming cost V 2 bases and J 1 base, with 14 bases left between them. For the CDR3, the DNA is TGTGCCAGCAGCTTACGGACTTCAAAACAGAACACTGAAGCTTTCTTT. Amino acids: CASSLRTSKQNTEAFF. The full variable domain, with the rest looked up from reference TRBV13 and TRBJ1-1, is AAGVIQSPRHLIKEKRETATLKCYPIPRHDTVYWYQQGPGQDPQFLISFYEKMQSDKGSIPDRFSAQQFSDYHSELNMSSLELGDSALYFCASSLRTSKQNTEAFFGQGTRLTVV.

This clone was counted only a few times. The chain combines TRBV19 with TRBJ2-1; D unresolved. Deletions cut 1 base from V and 1 base from J, with 2 bases between. This CDR3 has 13 amino acids. Germline CDR1 LNHDA, CDR2 SQIVND (reference sequence). The CDR3 loop is CASSIGSYNEQFF. CDR3 bases: TGTGCCAGTAGTATAGGGTCCTACAATGAGCAGTTCTTC.

The V call is TRBV18, the J call TRBJ1-2; 8 bases are a match to TRBD1. V shed 3 bases and J 7 bases; nucleotides not matched to a gene: 25. From germline, CDR1 is KGHSH and CDR2 LQKENI. This CDR3 has 20 amino acids. This chain's CDR3 is CASSPIPGDRTFPDEGGYTF. Written as DNA, the CDR3 is TGTGCCAGCTCACCGATTCCGGGGGACAGGACTTTCCCGGACGAGGGTGGCTACACCTTC. Drawing the rest from reference TRBV18 and TRBJ1-2, the complete variable domain is NAGVMQNPRHLVRRRGQEARLRCSPMKGHSHVYWYRQLPEEGLKFMVYLQKENIIDESGMPKERFSAEFPKEGPSILRIQQVVRGDSAAYFCASSPIPGDRTFPDEGGYTFGSGTRLTVV.

V usage is TRBV5-8 and J usage is TRBJ1-5, with no clear D. CDR3 length: 17 amino acids. Trimming shortened V by 4 bases and J by 0 bases, and 17 bases separated the two germline ends. Germline-derived CDR1 and CDR2 are SGHTS and YDEGEE. CDR3 nucleotides: TGTGCCAGCAGCCCCCCGGGCAGGCGGTATAGCAATCAGCCCCAGCATTTT. Translating gives CASSPPGRRYSNQPQHF.

This clone appeared a single time. The rearrangement uses TRBV27 and TRBJ2-7, with 9 bases aligning to TRBD1. Germline CDR1 MNHEY, CDR2 SMNVEV (reference sequence). V was clipped by 5 bases and J by 5 bases; unmatched bases: 7. There are 14 residues in the CDR3. The CDR3 loop is CASSPGTGPHEQYF. Written as DNA, the CDR3 is TGTGCCAGCAGTCCCGGGACAGGGCCCCACGAGCAGTACTTC.

The V call is TRBV28, the J call TRBJ1-3; D gene uncertain. Per the germline V gene, CDR1 is MDHEN and CDR2 is SYDVKM. The V end lost 7 bases, the J end lost 2 bases, and 24 bases lay between the germline ends. The CDR3 totals 18 residues. CDR3 nucleotide sequence: TGTGCCAGCACCACGCCCGACCAAGTTAGGGAGACTGGAAACACCATATATTTT. Protein sequence: CASTTPDQVRETGNTIYF.

The gene calls are TRBV5-4 and TRBJ1-1; TRBD1 matches 11 bases. Unmatched junction bases numbered 4, after V lost 2 bases and J lost 4 bases. CDR3 length equals 15 residues. Germline V gene lookup returns CDR1 SGHNT and CDR2 YYREEE (reference sequence). The CDR3 here is CASSFRGTGGTEAFF. The CDR3 bases are TGTGCCAGCAGCTTTCGCGGGACAGGGGGCACTGAAGCTTTCTTT. The full variable domain, rest sourced from reference TRBV5-4 and TRBJ1-1, is ETGVTQSPTHLIKTRGQQVTLRCSSQSGHNTVSWYQQALGQGPQFIFQYYREEENGRGNFPPRFSGLQFPNYSSELNVNALELDDSALYLCASSFRGTGGTEAFFGQGTRLTVV.

The rearrangement uses TRBV28 and TRBJ2-7; 7 bases map to TRBD1. From germline, CDR1 is MDHEN and CDR2 SYDVKM. The V gene end was trimmed by 5 bases and the J gene end by 2 bases; junction bases not matched to a gene: 9. The CDR3 length is 15 residues. This chain's CDR3 is CASSTNRDSPYEQYF. In DNA form, the CDR3 reads TGTGCCAGCAGTACAAACCGGGACAGCCCCTACGAGCAGTACTTC. Combining the CDR3 with reference TRBV28 and TRBJ2-7 gives the whole variable domain DVKVTQSSRYLVKRTGEKVFLECVQDMDHENMFWYRQDPGLGLRLIYFSYDVKMKEKGDIPEGYSVSREKKERFSLILESASTNQTSMYLCASSTNRDSPYEQYFGPGTRLTVT.

This chain connects TRBV27 to TRBJ2-1; TRBD2 matches 8 bases. CDR1 and CDR2 from the germline V gene are MNHEY and SMNVEV (reference sequence). V lost 2 bases and J lost 7; bases outside the gene matches: 10. This CDR3 has 16 residues. The DNA of the CDR3 is TGTGCCAGCAGTTTACCGGGGGGGCCGATTTTTAATGAGCAGTTCTTC. Protein sequence: CASSLPGGPIFNEQFF.

This chain joins TRBV9 and TRBJ2-3; D is possibly TRBD1 (6 bases). Germline V gene lookup returns CDR1 SGDLS and CDR2 YYNGEE. CDR3 length: 14 residues. The V gene lost 3 bases and the J gene lost 8 bases, with 16 bases spanning the gap. The CDR3 is CASSAGQNSVTQYF. The CDR3 DNA follows: TGTGCCAGCAGCGCTGGACAGAATAGCGTTACGCAGTATTTT.

CDR3 loop: CAVTKGTGETFTDTQYF. The CDR3 nucleotides read TGTGCCGTAACAAAGGGGACAGGGGAGACGTTCACAGATACGCAGTATTTT. The rearrangement links TRBV28 to TRBJ2-3; the match to TRBD1 covers 10 bases. J lost 2 bases, V lost 11 bases, and 16 bases had no gene match. This CDR3 is built from 17 residues. Germline CDR1 reads MDHEN; CDR2 reads SYDVKM.

The chain uses TRBV4-1 and TRBJ2-7; TRBD1 aligns across 7 bases. Germline V CDR1 and CDR2: MGHRA, YSYEKL. Germline trimming cut 4 bases from V and 6 bases from J; bases unmatched to any gene: 6. The CDR3 is 13 residues long. The CDR3 bases are TGCGCCAGCAGCCCCACAGGGGCCAGCGAGCAGTACTTC. Its protein product is CASSPTGASEQYF.

The chain links TRBV27 to TRBJ2-5; weak D call: TRBD1 (6 bases). Trimming removed 8 bases from V and 5 bases from J, with 18 bases in between. CDR1 MNHEY and CDR2 SMNVEV come from the germline V gene (reference sequence). The CDR3 runs to 14 residues. In DNA, the CDR3 is TGTGCCAGCGCGAGCAGGGGAAGTTTGGAGACCCAGTACTTC. Translated: CASASRGSLETQYF.

The J gene is TRBJ2-3, the V gene TRBV28; D remains ambiguous. Trimming took off 2 bases at V and 2 bases at J, with 11 bases between the two ends. Looked up from germline, CDR1 is MDHEN and CDR2 is SYDVKM. The CDR3 sequence is 15 residues long. The CDR3 here is CASSLPSELTDTQYF. The CDR3 nucleotides are TGTGCCAGCAGTTTACCGTCAGAGCTCACAGATACGCAGTATTTT.

The chain combines TRBV11-2 with TRBJ2-1, with 7 bases aligning to TRBD2. Germline lookup yields CDR1 SGHAT and CDR2 FQNNGV. V gave up 4 bases and J gave up 5 bases; unmatched junction bases: 17. This CDR3 is 18 amino acids long. CDR3 bases: TGTGCCAGCAGCTCCTGGACTATAGCGGGCCTACAAAACAATGAGCAGTTCTTC. Protein product: CASSSWTIAGLQNNEQFF.

The CDR3 sequence is CASSPPSDSYSNQPQHF. The DNA for the CDR3 is TGTGCCAGCAGCCCCCCATCAGACAGTTATAGCAATCAGCCCCAGCATTTT. The chain joins TRBV7-3 to TRBJ1-5; D might be TRBD1 (5 bases). The germline gives CDR1 SGHTA, CDR2 FQGTGA. Trimming cost V 5 bases and J 0 bases, with 17 bases left between them. This CDR3 region has 17 residues. Together with reference TRBV7-3 and TRBJ1-5, the CDR3 gives the full variable domain: GAGVSQTPSNKVTEKGKYVELRCDPISGHTALYWYRQSLGQGPEFLIYFQGTGAADDSGLPNDRFFAVRPEGSVSTLKIQRTERGDSAVYLCASSPPSDSYSNQPQHFGDGTRLSIL.